One and the same sample provided the 31 T cell receptor beta chains below, sequenced in a study of blood T cell repertoires in COVID-19. The method was immunoSEQ multiplex PCR; TCRdb's version includes in-frame clones alone and lacks a portion of them. The sample has about 80,000 clones; 87% are singletons. Source material: peripheral blood. These receptors all stem from a man under 40 with acute or convalescent COVID-19.

V and J are TRBV28 and TRBJ2-5; 10 positions match TRBD2. J gave up 5 bases and V 2 bases, and 5 bases lay outside the gene matches. Germline V gene sequence: CDR1 MDHEN, CDR2 SYDVKM. There are 15 residues in the CDR3. The DNA of the CDR3 is TGTGCCAGCAGTTTAGAGCGGGAGGGCCGGGAGACCCAGTACTTC. It yields the protein CASSLEREGRETQYF.

V usage is TRBV5-1 and J usage is TRBJ2-4; a weak D match, TRBD2 (6 bases). V lost 2 bases to trimming and J lost 1 base, with 10 bases between them. This CDR3 comprises 15 residues. The V gene's germline CDR1 is SGHRS and CDR2 YFSETQ. CDR3 in amino acids: CASSFGGSAKNIQYF. The DNA of the CDR3 is TGCGCCAGCAGCTTCGGAGGGAGCGCCAAAAACATTCAGTACTTC. Full variable domain (rest looked up from reference TRBV5-1 and TRBJ2-4): KAGVTQTPRYLIKTRGQQVTLSCSPISGHRSVSWYQQTPGQGLQFLFEYFSETQRNKGNFPGRFSGRQFSNSRSEMNVSTLELGDSALYLCASSFGGSAKNIQYFGAGTRLSVL.

The chain links TRBV27 to TRBJ2-1; a weak D match, TRBD2 (5 bases). The CDR3 runs 13 residues. Germline CDR1 MNHEY, CDR2 SMNVEV (reference sequence). V gave up 6 bases and J gave up 3 bases, with 9 bases separating them. CDR3 protein: CASRPGGYNEQFF. The CDR3 region has the DNA TGTGCCAGCAGACCCGGAGGCTACAATGAGCAGTTCTTC.

This chain links TRBV12-1 with TRBJ2-7; the table assigns TRBD1, which was not confirmed against the DNA. TRBV12-1 constitutes a pseudogene. This CDR3 is 15 amino acids long. This chain's CDR3 is CASSPRQGRSYEQYF. CDR3 sequence (DNA): TGTGCCAGCAGCCCGAGACAGGGAAGGAGCTACGAGCAGTACTTC.

This chain links TRBV6-2 or TRBV6-3 with TRBJ2-1; tentatively, D is TRBD2 (6 bases). Trimming left V 6 bases short and J 8 bases short, with 14 bases between. CDR1 and CDR2 from the germline V gene are MNHEY and SVGEGT. The CDR3 has 13 residues. The CDR3 DNA follows: TGTGCCAGCAGCCGCCTATGGGGGGATGAGCAGTTCTTC. It specifies CASSRLWGDEQFF.

The chain carries TRBV12-3 or TRBV12-4 and TRBJ1-2, with D possibly matching TRBD1 (5 bases). V shed 5 bases and J shed 6 bases, with 10 bases lying between them. The CDR3 spans 12 residues. Written as DNA, the CDR3 is TGTGCCAGCAGTCGGGCAGGGAATGGCTACACCTTC. Translation: CASSRAGNGYTF.

The rearrangement joins TRBV6-2 or TRBV6-3 to TRBJ1-5; D gene unclear. V lost 4 bases and J 3 bases, leaving 13 bases between the germline ends. This CDR3 is 15 amino acids long. Looked up from germline, CDR1 is MNHEY and CDR2 is SVGEGT. CDR3 sequence: CASSFEGLANQPQHF. For the CDR3, the DNA is TGTGCCAGCAGTTTTGAGGGCCTCGCCAATCAGCCCCAGCATTTT.

CDR3 region: CASMSGRGEQYF. CDR3 in DNA: TGTGCCAGCATGAGCGGGAGAGGCGAGCAGTACTTC. The chain recombines TRBV6-5 with TRBJ2-7; 8 bases map to TRBD2. V gave up 7 bases and J gave up 6 bases; unmatched junction bases: 5. Germline lookup yields CDR1 MNHEY and CDR2 SVGAGI. The CDR3 is 12 amino acids.

The chain links TRBV28 to TRBJ1-2; D is uncertain. V lost 4 bases and J lost 5, with 14 bases in between. Germline loops: CDR1 MDHEN, CDR2 SYDVKM. The CDR3 length is 14 residues. CDR3 in DNA: TGTGCCAGCAGTTCAAATGGGGAGGTATATGGCTACACCTTC. Its translation: CASSSNGEVYGYTF.

The chain joins TRBV11-2 to TRBJ1-2; TRBD1 is a possible D gene (6 bases). The CDR3 is 14 amino acids. In germline, CDR1 is SGHAT, CDR2 FQNNGV. Trimming pared 3 bases from V and 5 bases from J, leaving 13 bases between. This CDR3 is CASSLQGMSYGYTF. In DNA form, the CDR3 reads TGTGCCAGCAGCTTGCAGGGGATGTCGTATGGCTACACCTTC. Drawing the rest from reference TRBV11-2 and TRBJ1-2, the complete variable domain is EAGVAQSPRYKIIEKRQSVAFWCNPISGHATLYWYQQILGQGPKLLIQFQNNGVVDDSQLPKDRFSAERLKGVDSTLKIQPAKLEDSAVYLCASSLQGMSYGYTFGSGTRLTVV.

V usage is TRBV6-5 and J usage is TRBJ2-7; 10 positions match TRBD1. CDR1 is MNHEY, CDR2 SVGAGI, per germline. This CDR3 region has 14 residues. The V and J ends lost 7 bases and 5 bases, in that order; junction bases with no gene match: 8. The CDR3 DNA is TGTGCCAGCACCCCGGGACAGGGGATCGACGAGCAGTACTTC. It translates to CASTPGQGIDEQYF.

This chain uses TRBV5-1 with TRBJ2-1, with TRBD1 as a possible D gene (5 bases). The CDR3 has 14 residues. V dropped 2 bases and J dropped 7 bases, with 13 bases sitting between them. Per germline, CDR1 SGHRS and CDR2 YFSETQ. CDR3 region: CASSFSRAGNEQFF. The CDR3 nucleotides are TGCGCCAGCAGCTTTAGCAGGGCCGGGAATGAGCAGTTCTTC. Full variable domain (outside the CDR3, taken from reference TRBV5-1 and TRBJ2-1): KAGVTQTPRYLIKTRGQQVTLSCSPISGHRSVSWYQQTPGQGLQFLFEYFSETQRNKGNFPGRFSGRQFSNSRSEMNVSTLELGDSALYLCASSFSRAGNEQFFGPGTRLTVL.

This clone turned up a few times. The CDR3: CATSRPPNEQYF. The CDR3, as DNA: TGTGCCACCAGCAGACCCCCCAACGAGCAGTACTTC. The chain couples TRBV15 to TRBJ2-7; no reliable D call. Germline CDR1 and CDR2: LNHNV and YYDKDF (reference sequence). The germline V and J ends were trimmed by 2 bases and 5 bases, with 7 bases remaining between them. The CDR3 is made up of 12 amino acids. The entire variable domain, with the rest obtained from reference TRBV15 and TRBJ2-7, is as follows: DAMVIQNPRYQVTQFGKPVTLSCSQTLNHNVMYWYQQKSSQAPKLLFHYYDKDFNNEADTPDNFQSRRPNTSFCFLDIRSPGLGDTAMYLCATSRPPNEQYFGPGTRLTVT.

The CDR3 DNA reads as TGCGCCAGCAGCCCGGGGACAGATTCCTACAATGAGCAGTTCTTC. Protein sequence: CASSPGTDSYNEQFF. The chain links TRBV4-3 to TRBJ2-1; 7 nucleotides line up with TRBD1. This CDR3 is 15 amino acids long. Germline V gives CDR1 LGHNA, CDR2 YSLEER. V shed 4 bases, J shed 1 base, and the junction held 4 bases outside the gene matches.

V usage is TRBV4-3 and J usage is TRBJ2-2; tentatively, D is TRBD2 (5 bases). The CDR3 has 14 amino acids. Looked up from germline, CDR1 is LGHNA and CDR2 is YSLEER. Trimming took 1 base from V and 8 from J, leaving 11 bases between them. CDR3 nucleotides: TGCGCCAGCAGCCAAGGGCCGACGGGAGGGGAGCTGTTTTTT. The encoded protein is CASSQGPTGGELFF.

The chain has TRBV10-3 and TRBJ2-5; TRBD2 is a possible D gene (6 bases). Trimming took 0 bases from V and 5 from J, leaving 10 bases between them. Germline V lookup: CDR1 ENHRY, CDR2 SYGVKD. The CDR3 runs to 14 residues. DNA of the CDR3: TGTGCCATCAGTGAGTCTTCCGGGAGTGAGACCCAGTACTTC. Residues: CAISESSGSETQYF.

V gene TRBV10-3 combines with J gene TRBJ2-7; 13 bases are shared with TRBD2. Germline V gene data show CDR1 as ENHRY and CDR2 as SYGVKD. V was pared by 6 bases and J by 2 bases, with 1 base of the junction left unmatched. There are 14 residues in the CDR3. The DNA for the CDR3 is TGTGCCATCAGGGGGACTAGCGGGACCTACGAGCAGTACTTC. This sequence encodes CAIRGTSGTYEQYF.

This chain uses TRBV18 with TRBJ2-3, with 9 nucleotides matching TRBD1. This CDR3 contains 15 residues. Germline CDR1 KGHSH, CDR2 LQKENI. V gave up 3 bases and J gave up 3 bases; unmatched junction bases: 4. In DNA form, the CDR3 reads TGTGCCAGCTCACCCCCCGGGACAGGGACAGATACGCAGTATTTT. Protein product: CASSPPGTGTDTQYF.

The V call is TRBV3-1 (or the pseudogene TRBV3-2), the J call TRBJ2-1; weak D call: TRBD2 (6 bases). In germline, CDR1 is LGHDT, CDR2 YNNKEL (reference sequence). The CDR3 runs to 16 residues. V was cut by 0 bases and J by 7 bases, with 16 bases left in between. Here the CDR3 reads CASSQEQRVSLNEQFF. CDR3 nucleotide sequence: TGTGCCAGCAGCCAAGAGCAGCGGGTAAGCCTTAATGAGCAGTTCTTC.

The chain employs TRBV27 and TRBJ2-7; 13 bases are a match to TRBD2. V shed 6 bases and J 2 bases; nucleotides not matched to a gene: 10. The CDR3 sequence is 17 residues long. CDR1 and CDR2 (germline): MNHEY, SMNVEV (reference sequence). The chain's CDR3 is CASSRRPGTSGTYEQYF. Written as DNA, the CDR3 is TGTGCCAGCAGCCGCCGCCCAGGGACTAGCGGGACCTACGAGCAGTACTTC.

This rearrangement joins TRBV12-3 or TRBV12-4 to TRBJ2-7; D call uncertain. There are 13 residues in the CDR3. V was clipped by 5 bases and J by 2 bases, with 10 bases between them. As DNA, the CDR3 is TGTGCCAGCAGTGCTAGTATAGCCTACGAGCAGTACTTC. Translating it yields CASSASIAYEQYF.

This chain connects TRBV9 to TRBJ1-4; D is possibly TRBD1 (6 bases). CDR3 length: 15 amino acids. CDR1 is SGDLS, CDR2 YYNGEE, per germline. Deletions cut 3 bases from V and 7 bases from J, with 16 bases between. The CDR3 sequence is CASSDTGSGGEKLFF. In DNA, the CDR3 is TGTGCCAGCAGCGACACAGGGAGCGGCGGTGAAAAACTGTTTTTT.

This sequence joins TRBV7-8 and TRBJ2-1; 7 nucleotides align to TRBD2. This CDR3 is 14 amino acids long. The V and J ends lost 5 bases and 7 bases, in that order; junction bases with no gene match: 8. CDR1 SGHVS and CDR2 FQNEAQ come from the germline V gene. CDR3 DNA: TGTGCCAGCAGCCTAGGTCGTAGCGGGAATGAGCAGTTCTTC. Translated, it gives CASSLGRSGNEQFF.

The CDR3 reads CASSQEYSTDTQYF. The CDR3 DNA sequence: TGTGCCAGCAGCCAAGAGTATAGCACAGATACGCAGTATTTT. The chain has TRBV4-2 and TRBJ2-3; no clear D gene. CDR1 LGHNA and CDR2 YNFKEQ come from the germline V gene. Trimming left V 0 bases short and J 0 bases short, with 4 bases between. The CDR3 has 14 residues.

The chain is built from TRBV12-3 or TRBV12-4 and TRBJ1-2, with D uncertain. There are 12 residues in the CDR3. V was clipped by 4 bases and J by 1 base, with 4 bases between them. The CDR3: CASSSLNYGYTF. The DNA of the CDR3 is TGTGCCAGCAGTTCCCTTAACTATGGCTACACCTTC.

The chain joins TRBV7-8 to TRBJ1-1; TRBD1 agrees at 7 bases. The germline V gene encodes CDR1 SGHVS and CDR2 FQNEAQ. The junction had 2 bases not matched to a gene; V was cut back by 3 bases and J by 1 base. CDR3 length equals 14 residues. CDR3 sequence (DNA): TGTGCCAGCAGCTTCAACAGGGGGAACACTGAAGCTTTCTTT. Translated: CASSFNRGNTEAFF.

V is TRBV7-9 and J is TRBJ1-4; 8 bases align to TRBD1. V gave up 2 bases and J gave up 0 bases; unmatched junction bases: 5. Per the germline V gene, CDR1 is SEHNR and CDR2 is FQNEAQ (reference sequence). There are 17 residues in the CDR3. The CDR3 nucleotides are TGTGCCAGCAGCTTACGGGACAGGACCACAACTAATGAAAAACTGTTTTTT. It encodes CASSLRDRTTTNEKLFF.

The chain is built from TRBV28 and TRBJ1-4; TRBD1 matches 9 bases. CDR1 MDHEN and CDR2 SYDVKM come from the germline V gene. The V segment lost 4 bases and the J segment 7 bases; nucleotides outside the gene matches: 10. The CDR3 runs 16 residues. CDR3 amino acids: CASSSDRGGFREKLFF. The CDR3, as DNA: TGTGCCAGCAGTTCGGACAGGGGTGGGTTCCGTGAAAAACTGTTTTTT.

This clone has a handful of counts. V and J are TRBV10-3 and TRBJ1-1; D not resolved. The CDR3 extends over 8 amino acids. Germline V gene data show CDR1 as ENHRY and CDR2 as SYGVKD. CDR3 coding DNA: TGTGCTCATCTAAGAGCTTTCTTT. Translating it yields CAHLRAFF.

V and J are TRBV28 and TRBJ1-5; D is undetermined. Germline V gene data show CDR1 as MDHEN and CDR2 as SYDVKM. Trimming took off 5 bases at V and 3 bases at J, with 14 bases between the two ends. CDR3 size: 15 residues. The CDR3 here is CASSGGGPTNQPQHF. As DNA, the CDR3 is TGTGCCAGCAGTGGCGGAGGACCGACCAATCAGCCCCAGCATTTT.

The chain recombines TRBV7-3 with TRBJ2-1; 10 nucleotides match TRBD1. CDR3 length equals 15 residues. With V trimmed by 5 bases and J by 3 bases, 4 bases remained unmatched. From germline, CDR1 is SGHTA and CDR2 FQGTGA. CDR3 nucleotide sequence: TGTGCCAGCAGCACCGGGACAGGGGACTACAATGAGCAGTTCTTC. Amino acids: CASSTGTGDYNEQFF.